The subject of this entry is one T cell receptor (beta chain). This clonotype was seen ten or more times. Its target antigen remains unknown. No base-level quality is on record; no much larger clone is a single base apart. Preparation of the library involved PCR. TCRdb shows the sequencer as Illumina HiSeq 2500. To normalize quantification of the TCRbeta repertoire, the TCR libraries were built with molecular barcoding that relied on unique molecular identifiers. TCRdb cleaned the public reads at Q25 with fastp, built clones with MiXCR and kept in-frame beta chains. All rows with the same CDR3 protein become a single entry with the most common DNA and genes. Counted in this sample were 150,000 to 200,000 distinct CDR3 sequences; about 6.4% of them appeared once. The ten largest account for around 3.1% of the sample. From the cysteine up to the phenylalanine, the CDR3 has a length of 14 residues. Kept here is only the CDR3 DNA, which spans 42 bases and is read in frame from base 1. The V end loses 0 bases and the J end loses 1 base, and a stretch of 6 bases separates them. The CDR1 and CDR2 encoded by the germline V gene (reference sequence) are LGHDT and YNNKEL.

The record originates from a study of T-cell reconstitution after alpha-beta-depleted transplantation in children (dated by TCRdb to between 2015 and 2016). In terms of the full investigation: T-cell immune reconstitution after TCRalphabeta/CD19-depleted allogeneic hematopoietic cell transplantation in children was quantitatively tracked in the study by means of TCR repertoire profiling.

Specimen: PBMCs from the stem cell graft donor, collected from the stem cell graft. The TCR originated in a human donor who donated a stem cell graft to a child with Wiskott-Aldrich syndrome. In this chain, TRBV3-1 is recombined with TRBJ1-1, with the D gene not clear enough to name. The CDR3 region reads CASSQDIQNTEAFF. Read as DNA, the sequence is TGTGCCAGCAGCCAAGACATCCAGAACACTGAAGCTTTCTTT.